This T cell receptor (beta chain) was captured by sequencing in a study of response to subunit inactivated influenza vaccine. Remarks on this clonotype: Its antigen is not identified.

TCRdb re-derived calls from the RT-PCR reads in MiXCR, one entry per CDR3 protein. The sample records roughly 500,000 distinct CDR3 sequences, about 15% being singletons. Overall study findings and caveats: The authors offered the suggestion that each seasonal influenza vaccination recruits few new T cells.

CDR1 is MDHEN and CDR2 is SYDVKM in the germline V gene. V lost 7 bases to trimming and J lost 6 bases; unmatched junction nucleotides: 17. The CDR3 spans 19 residues. The chain combines TRBV28 with TRBJ2-3; TRBD2 matches 15 bases. The source was CD4+ T cells sorted from PBMCs, collected less than 25 months after vaccination. The source is a man aged 45 to 70 who received an inactivated influenza vaccine. The CDR3 region has the DNA TGTGCCAGCACCAAACTCGGACTAGCGGGAGGGCTCCATCCTGATACGCAGTATTTT. Translated, it gives CASTKLGLAGGLHPDTQYF.